Listed below are T cell receptor beta chains from one sample, sequenced in a study of blood T cell repertoires in COVID-19. Only in-frame clones appear in the TCRdb table, and some are missing; sequencing was by immunoSEQ multiplex PCR. The sample contains 200,000 to 300,000 clones, 70% to 85% of which appear only once. Material for sequencing was peripheral blood. These receptors all stem from a man aged 80 or over with acute or convalescent COVID-19. Each CDR3 is given with its conserved first and last residue. The order of the fields is CDR3 protein, CDR3 DNA, V gene, clone size, J gene, D gene. The D gene is left open where the match is weak. Not all rows give a size; the values are once, few, many and, for expanded clones, a class.

cdr3_aa: CASSLGPGRDEQYF
cdr3_nt: TGCGCCAGCAGCTTGGGGCCAGGGAGGGACGAGCAGTACTTC
v_call: TRBV5-1
clone_size: -
j_call: TRBJ2-7
d_call: TRBD2

cdr3_aa: CASLYRKLNTEAFF
cdr3_nt: TGTGCCAGCTTATACAGGAAGTTGAACACTGAAGCTTTCTTT
v_call: TRBV2
clone_size: -
j_call: TRBJ1-1
d_call: -

cdr3_aa: CASSLMDRVNYGYTF
cdr3_nt: TGTGCCAGCAGCTTAATGGACAGGGTTAACTATGGCTACACCTTC
v_call: TRBV5-6
clone_size: -
j_call: TRBJ1-2
d_call: TRBD1

cdr3_aa: CASSPDGSSYEQYF
cdr3_nt: TGTGCCAGCTCACCAGACGGGAGCTCCTACGAGCAGTACTTC
v_call: TRBV18
clone_size: -
j_call: TRBJ2-7
d_call: -

cdr3_aa: CASSDGGGAYNEQFF
cdr3_nt: TGCGCCAGCAGCGACGGCGGGGGGGCTTACAATGAGCAGTTCTTC
v_call: TRBV5-1
clone_size: -
j_call: TRBJ2-1
d_call: TRBD2

cdr3_aa: CASSFSQGTYEQYF
cdr3_nt: TGCGCCAGCAGCTTCTCACAGGGTACCTACGAGCAGTACTTC
v_call: TRBV5-1
clone_size: -
j_call: TRBJ2-7
d_call: -

cdr3_aa: CASSSTGAYGYTF
cdr3_nt: TGTGCCAGCAGCTCCACAGGGGCCTATGGCTACACCTTC
v_call: TRBV7-8
clone_size: few
j_call: TRBJ1-2
d_call: TRBD1

cdr3_aa: CAWSRGEGLAKNIQYF
cdr3_nt: TGTGCCTGGAGTAGGGGGGAGGGCTTGGCCAAAAACATTCAGTACTTC
v_call: TRBV30
clone_size: -
j_call: TRBJ2-4
d_call: -

cdr3_aa: CASGRQGYDTQYF
cdr3_nt: TGTGCCAGCGGGAGACAGGGGTACGATACGCAGTATTTT
v_call: TRBV6-6
clone_size: -
j_call: TRBJ2-3
d_call: TRBD1

cdr3_aa: CASSFRNTIYF
cdr3_nt: TGCGCCAGCAGCTTTAGAAACACCATATATTTT
v_call: TRBV5-1
clone_size: -
j_call: TRBJ1-3
d_call: -

cdr3_aa: CASSGQGGYGYTF
cdr3_nt: TGCGCCAGCAGCGGACAGGGAGGCTATGGCTACACCTTC
v_call: TRBV10-2
clone_size: -
j_call: TRBJ1-2
d_call: TRBD1

cdr3_aa: CASSPRQGNQPQHF
cdr3_nt: TGTGCCAGCTCACCGCGGCAGGGGAATCAGCCCCAGCATTTT
v_call: TRBV18
clone_size: -
j_call: TRBJ1-5
d_call: -

cdr3_aa: CASSRGFEQYF
cdr3_nt: TGCGCCAGCAGTAGAGGGTTCGAGCAGTACTTC
v_call: TRBV10-1
clone_size: -
j_call: TRBJ2-7
d_call: -

cdr3_aa: CASSLGDRGGNYNEQFF
cdr3_nt: TGCGCCAGCAGCTTGGGAGATCGGGGGGGCAACTACAATGAGCAGTTCTTC
v_call: TRBV5-1
clone_size: -
j_call: TRBJ2-1
d_call: TRBD2

cdr3_aa: CASSQGRTDSPLHF
cdr3_nt: TGTGCCAGCAGCCAAGGTCGTACAGACTCACCCCTCCACTTT
v_call: TRBV3-1/TRBV3-2
clone_size: -
j_call: TRBJ1-6
d_call: -

cdr3_aa: CASSIAGGPYNEQFF
cdr3_nt: TGTGCCAGCAGCATAGCGGGGGGGCCTTACAATGAGCAGTTCTTC
v_call: TRBV5-6
clone_size: few
j_call: TRBJ2-1
d_call: TRBD2

cdr3_aa: CASSYDRVSLEQYF
cdr3_nt: TGTGCCAGCAGTTACGACAGGGTCTCCCTGGAGCAGTACTTC
v_call: TRBV6-5
clone_size: -
j_call: TRBJ2-7
d_call: TRBD1

cdr3_aa: CASSIRTGLGQPQHF
cdr3_nt: TGTGCCAGTAGTATACGTACAGGGTTAGGTCAGCCCCAGCATTTT
v_call: TRBV19
clone_size: -
j_call: TRBJ1-5
d_call: -

cdr3_aa: CASSFRDSPLHF
cdr3_nt: TGTGCCAGCAGCTTTAGAGATTCACCCCTCCACTTT
v_call: TRBV13
clone_size: -
j_call: TRBJ1-6
d_call: -

cdr3_aa: CASSPLPGNTEAFF
cdr3_nt: TGTGCCAGCAGTCCCTTGCCCGGGAACACTGAAGCTTTCTTT
v_call: TRBV7-8
clone_size: once
j_call: TRBJ1-1
d_call: -

cdr3_aa: CAWSVQESETQYF
cdr3_nt: TGTGCCTGGAGTGTACAGGAATCGGAGACCCAGTACTTC
v_call: TRBV30
clone_size: once
j_call: TRBJ2-5
d_call: -

cdr3_aa: CASSIRTGLATEAFF
cdr3_nt: TGTGCCAGTAGTATCCGGACAGGGCTGGCGACTGAAGCTTTCTTT
v_call: TRBV19
clone_size: -
j_call: TRBJ1-1
d_call: TRBD1

cdr3_aa: CTSSQDRVAGGSFSGANVLTF
cdr3_nt: -
v_call: TRBV1
clone_size: -
j_call: TRBJ2-6
d_call: -

cdr3_aa: CASTMYGNGEQYF
cdr3_nt: TGCGCCAGCACTATGTACGGGAACGGCGAGCAGTACTTC
v_call: TRBV5-1
clone_size: -
j_call: TRBJ2-7
d_call: -

cdr3_aa: CASSPAGYPTPYGYTF
cdr3_nt: TGTGCCAGCAGCCCTGCGGGGTACCCCACTCCCTATGGCTACACCTTC
v_call: TRBV9
clone_size: -
j_call: TRBJ1-2
d_call: -

cdr3_aa: CASSLSRDAQHF
cdr3_nt: TGTGCCAGCAGTTTAAGCCGTGATGCCCAGCATTTT
v_call: TRBV28
clone_size: few
j_call: TRBJ1-5
d_call: -

cdr3_aa: CASSSQDSPNEKLFF
cdr3_nt: TGTGCCAGCAGCTCCCAGGACAGTCCTAATGAAAAACTGTTTTTT
v_call: TRBV7-9
clone_size: once
j_call: TRBJ1-4
d_call: -

cdr3_aa: CASSMWAKGTMKNTEAFF
cdr3_nt: TGCGCCAGCAGTATGTGGGCCAAGGGGACTATGAAGAACACTGAAGCTTTCTTT
v_call: TRBV5-1
clone_size: -
j_call: TRBJ1-1
d_call: -

cdr3_aa: CASSLRTITNEKLFF
cdr3_nt: TGTGCCAGCAGTCTCAGGACAATCACTAATGAAAAACTGTTTTTT
v_call: TRBV6-5
clone_size: -
j_call: TRBJ1-4
d_call: -

cdr3_aa: CASSKLRPGDTKQYF
cdr3_nt: TGTGCCAGCAGCAAACTTAGACCAGGTGATACGAAGCAGTACTTC
v_call: TRBV21-1
clone_size: -
j_call: TRBJ2-7
d_call: -

cdr3_aa: CAWKYRAGEQYF
cdr3_nt: TGTGCCTGGAAGTACAGGGCGGGCGAGCAGTACTTC
v_call: TRBV30
clone_size: -
j_call: TRBJ2-7
d_call: -

cdr3_aa: CSVLVGQGLYEQYF
cdr3_nt: TGCAGCGTTTTAGTAGGACAGGGACTCTACGAGCAGTACTTC
v_call: TRBV29-1
clone_size: -
j_call: TRBJ2-7
d_call: TRBD1

cdr3_aa: CASSYVRTNYGYTF
cdr3_nt: TGTGCCAGCAGTTATGTGCGCACTAACTATGGCTACACCTTC
v_call: TRBV6-5
clone_size: -
j_call: TRBJ1-2
d_call: -

cdr3_aa: CASSLVQSNTGELFF
cdr3_nt: TGCGCCAGCAGCTTGGTTCAATCGAACACCGGGGAGCTGTTTTTT
v_call: TRBV5-1
clone_size: -
j_call: TRBJ2-2
d_call: -

cdr3_aa: CASSYTGGEETQYF
cdr3_nt: TGTGCCAGCAGTTACACGGGGGGGGAAGAGACCCAGTACTTC
v_call: TRBV6-5
clone_size: once
j_call: TRBJ2-5
d_call: TRBD2

cdr3_aa: CASSYRLTNLNEQFF
cdr3_nt: TGTGCCAGCAGTTACCGCCTGACTAACCTTAATGAGCAGTTCTTC
v_call: TRBV6-5
clone_size: -
j_call: TRBJ2-1
d_call: -

cdr3_aa: CASSQTGPSTGELFF
cdr3_nt: TGTGCCAGCAGCCAGACAGGGCCGAGCACCGGGGAGCTGTTTTTT
v_call: TRBV9
clone_size: -
j_call: TRBJ2-2
d_call: TRBD1

cdr3_aa: CASSRWLRQGTNEKLFF
cdr3_nt: TGCGCCAGCAGCCGGTGGCTTCGACAGGGGACTAATGAAAAACTGTTTTTT
v_call: TRBV4-1
clone_size: -
j_call: TRBJ1-4
d_call: TRBD1

cdr3_aa: CASSLATGGAVYGYTF
cdr3_nt: TGCGCCAGCAGCTTGGCCACAGGGGGTGCGGTCTATGGCTACACCTTC
v_call: TRBV5-1
clone_size: -
j_call: TRBJ1-2
d_call: TRBD1

cdr3_aa: CATKGFGTEAFF
cdr3_nt: TGTGCCACCAAGGGGTTCGGGACTGAAGCTTTCTTT
v_call: TRBV24-1
clone_size: -
j_call: TRBJ1-1
d_call: -

cdr3_aa: CASSEISRVGSPLHF
cdr3_nt: TGTGCCAGCAGTGAGATCTCCAGGGTTGGTTCACCCCTCCACTTT
v_call: TRBV6-4
clone_size: -
j_call: TRBJ1-6
d_call: -

cdr3_aa: CASSKGQNYSPLHF
cdr3_nt: TGTGCCAGCAGCAAGGGCCAAAATTATTCACCCCTCCACTTT
v_call: TRBV21-1
clone_size: -
j_call: TRBJ1-6
d_call: -

cdr3_aa: CASSSTGTNEKLFF
cdr3_nt: TGTGCCAGTAGTAGTACTGGAACTAATGAAAAACTGTTTTTT
v_call: TRBV19
clone_size: -
j_call: TRBJ1-4
d_call: -

cdr3_aa: CASSLQPRGSNTGELFF
cdr3_nt: TGTGCCAGCAGTTTACAACCCAGGGGGTCAAATACCGGGGAGCTGTTTTTT
v_call: TRBV7-6
clone_size: -
j_call: TRBJ2-2
d_call: TRBD1

cdr3_aa: CASSIDQRGTGGLPITGELFF
cdr3_nt: TGTGCCAGTAGTATAGATCAGCGCGGGACAGGGGGCCTCCCTATCACCGGGGAGCTGTTTTTT
v_call: TRBV19
clone_size: -
j_call: TRBJ2-2
d_call: TRBD1

cdr3_aa: CASTVLSYNEQFF
cdr3_nt: TGTGCCAGCACGGTCCTCTCCTACAATGAGCAGTTCTTC
v_call: TRBV6-5
clone_size: -
j_call: TRBJ2-1
d_call: -

cdr3_aa: CASSEGARQPTGGYTF
cdr3_nt: TGTGCCAGCAGCGAGGGGGCCCGCCAGCCAACGGGTGGCTACACCTTC
v_call: TRBV9
clone_size: few
j_call: TRBJ1-2
d_call: TRBD1

cdr3_aa: CASSYYAGGSYEQYF
cdr3_nt: TGTGCCAGCAGTTACTACGCGGGGGGGTCCTACGAGCAGTACTTC
v_call: TRBV6-6
clone_size: -
j_call: TRBJ2-7
d_call: TRBD2

cdr3_aa: CASSPTGGQEKLFF
cdr3_nt: TGTGCCAGCTCACCAACAGGGGGCCAGGAAAAACTGTTTTTT
v_call: TRBV18
clone_size: -
j_call: TRBJ1-4
d_call: TRBD1

cdr3_aa: CSVEDRLAGSYNEQFF
cdr3_nt: TGCAGCGTTGAAGATCGTCTAGCGGGATCCTACAATGAGCAGTTCTTC
v_call: TRBV29-1
clone_size: -
j_call: TRBJ2-1
d_call: TRBD2

cdr3_aa: CASSIAQGALNTEAFF
cdr3_nt: TGCGCCAGCAGCATTGCCCAGGGGGCGCTTAACACTGAAGCTTTCTTT
v_call: TRBV5-1
clone_size: -
j_call: TRBJ1-1
d_call: TRBD1

cdr3_aa: CASSSPHAAIQYF
cdr3_nt: TGTGCCAGCAGTTCCCCGCACGCGGCCATTCAGTACTTC
v_call: TRBV12-3/TRBV12-4
clone_size: -
j_call: TRBJ2-4
d_call: -

cdr3_aa: CASSFSYEQYF
cdr3_nt: TGTGCCAGCAGTTTCAGCTACGAGCAGTACTTC
v_call: TRBV2
clone_size: -
j_call: TRBJ2-7
d_call: -

cdr3_aa: CASSYSGTYEQYF
cdr3_nt: TGTGCCAGCAGCTACAGCGGTACCTACGAGCAGTACTTC
v_call: TRBV9
clone_size: few
j_call: TRBJ2-7
d_call: -

cdr3_aa: CPGGICPGELFF
cdr3_nt: TGCCCCGGCGGGATTTGCCCCGGGGAGCTGTTTTTT
v_call: TRBV28
clone_size: -
j_call: TRBJ2-2
d_call: -